This T cell receptor (beta chain) was retrieved from a study of response to subunit inactivated influenza vaccine. The study's findings and limits: The authors suggested that every seasonal influenza vaccination recruits few new T cells.

The table lists this clonotype with many counts. The antigen remains undetermined. TCRdb re-called the RT-PCR reads through MiXCR, storing one row per CDR3 protein. The data show about 780,000 distinct CDR3 sequences, with roughly 20% seen just once and roughly 10% held by the top ten. Trimming stripped 2 bases from V and 6 bases from J, with 13 bases between. The CDR3 spans 14 residues. The input for sequencing was PBMCs from blood, taken about 5 days after vaccination. This receptor was identified in a man in his fifties or sixties who received an inactivated influenza vaccine. This chain uses TRBV12-3 or TRBV12-4 with TRBJ1-2, with D perhaps TRBD1 (5 bases). CDR3 nucleotide sequence: TGTGCCAGCAGTTTAAGCGCAGGGAGGCATGGCTACACCTTC. It specifies CASSLSAGRHGYTF.